This T cell receptor (beta chain) is drawn from a study of radiation and T cells in renal cell carcinoma. General study findings and limits: Top tumor clonotypes rose in blood 2 weeks post-radiation, then contracted.

In regard to this clone: Its antigen is undetermined.

The trim removed 5 bases at V and 7 bases at J, leaving 9 bases unmatched. The germline CDR1 and CDR2 sequences are KGHSH and LQKENI. The CDR3 is made up of 16 amino acids. Time point meaning: baseline pretreatment blood. The sample's treatment: 15 Gy SBRT to primary tumor, nephrectomy 4 weeks later. Radiation-treated patients gave blood at baseline, week 2 and week 4. The data were produced by immunoSEQ multiplex PCR, yet TCRdb's version contains in-frame clones alone and is incomplete. The sample records approximately 150,000 clones, approximately 87% being singletons. J is TRBJ1-6 and V is TRBV18, with 9 bases fitting TRBD1. The sample was blood, taken from a patient whose treatment included radiotherapy and nephrectomy. The sequence was obtained from a woman aged 50 to 65 with renal cell carcinoma. CDR3 sequence reads: CASSAMSGQGNSPLHF. The DNA of the CDR3 is TGTGCCAGCTCAGCAATGTCGGGACAGGGAAATTCACCCCTCCACTTT.